This passage covers 32 T cell receptor beta chains from one sample sequenced in a study of shared clonotypes between healthy human individuals. Some clones are missing from TCRdb's copy, which holds only in-frame ones; the method was immunoSEQ multiplex PCR. The sample has around 2.5 million clones; 80% to 95% are singletons. Sequencing input: naive CD4+ T cells from PBMCs. Subset in this sample: CD45RA+ positively selected. The origin of the receptors is a man between 18 and 35 years old in good health. Some clones in this sample may be carry-over from other donors' samples.

The J gene is TRBJ1-1, the V gene TRBV29-1; D is possibly TRBD1 (5 bases). With 7 bases removed from V and 0 bases from J, the gap between germline ends came to 12 bases. CDR1 is SQVTM and CDR2 is ANQGSEA in the germline V gene. The CDR3 is 13 amino acids. The CDR3 DNA sequence: TGCAGCGGCACCAGGGCGGTGAACACTGAAGCTTTCTTT. Amino acid sequence: CSGTRAVNTEAFF. Combining the CDR3 with reference TRBV29-1 and TRBJ1-1 gives the whole variable domain SAVISQKPSRDICQRGTSLTIQCQVDSQVTMMFWYRQQPGQSLTLIATANQGSEATYESGFVIDKFPISRPNLTFSTLTVSNMSPEDSSIYLCSGTRAVNTEAFFGQGTRLTVV.

This chain connects TRBV7-8 to TRBJ2-5, with D tentatively TRBD1 (5 bases). From germline, CDR1 is SGHVS and CDR2 FQNEAQ. V was pared by 5 bases and J by 2 bases, with 21 bases between. CDR3 size: 17 residues. In nucleotides, the CDR3 is TGTGCCAGCAGCCGCATGGGGCCTGGGCCCCCACAAGAGACCCAGTACTTC. It specifies CASSRMGPGPPQETQYF.

The V call is TRBV30, the J call TRBJ1-5; TRBD1 aligns across 8 bases. This CDR3 comprises 14 residues. The V segment lost 0 bases and the J segment 6 bases; nucleotides outside the gene matches: 4. Germline V gene sequence: CDR1 GTSNPN, CDR2 SVGIG (reference sequence). The CDR3 protein is CAWSVRTGGQPQHF. The CDR3 region has the DNA TGTGCCTGGAGTGTACGAACAGGGGGTCAGCCCCAGCATTTT. Supplemented by reference TRBV30 and TRBJ1-5, the full variable domain reads SQTIHQWPATLVQPVGSPLSLECTVEGTSNPNLYWYRQAAGRGLQLLFYSVGIGQISSEVPQNLSASRPQDRQFILSSKKLLLSDSGFYLCAWSVRTGGQPQHFGDGTRLSIL.

This rearrangement joins TRBV15 to TRBJ2-2; 7 bases are a match to TRBD1. In germline, CDR1 is LNHNV, CDR2 YYDKDF (reference sequence). This CDR3 contains 15 residues. V was pared by 5 bases and J by 2 bases, with 5 bases of the junction left unmatched. The CDR3 sequence is CATSGRQGNTGELFF. CDR3 DNA: TGTGCCACCAGCGGCCGACAGGGAAACACCGGGGAGCTGTTTTTT.

The chain combines TRBV11-2 with TRBJ2-3, with 7 positions matching TRBD1. CDR3 length equals 17 residues. Germline CDR1 and CDR2: SGHAT and FQNNGV. The V gene end was trimmed by 1 base and the J gene end by 2 bases; junction bases not matched to a gene: 9. The CDR3: CASSLVVWGQNTDTQYF. The CDR3 DNA reads TGTGCCAGCAGCTTAGTAGTTTGGGGACAGAACACAGATACGCAGTATTTT.

The chain is built from TRBV4-3 and TRBJ2-1, with TRBD1 matching 7 bases. The CDR3 has 15 residues. The J segment lost 0 bases and the V segment lost 5 bases, leaving 4 bases of the junction unmatched. Germline assignment: CDR1 LGHNA and CDR2 YSLEER. The DNA of the CDR3 is TGCGCCAGCAGCTCCCGGGACAGCTCCTACAATGAGCAGTTCTTC. It translates to CASSSRDSSYNEQFF.

V gene TRBV9 combines with J gene TRBJ1-1; D perhaps matches TRBD1 (5 bases). CDR1 and CDR2 from the germline V gene are SGDLS and YYNGEE. CDR3 length: 13 amino acids. V lost 6 bases and J 3 bases, leaving 12 bases between the germline ends. The DNA of the CDR3 is TGTGCCAGCAATCGGGGCGGGGACACTGAAGCTTTCTTT. It codes for CASNRGGDTEAFF.

The CDR3 sequence is CASSEGGLTEAFF. The CDR3 DNA reads as TGTGCCAGCAGTGAGGGGGGCTTGACTGAAGCTTTCTTT. The rearrangement uses TRBV25-1 and TRBJ1-1, with D perhaps matching TRBD1 (6 bases). The CDR3 spans 13 residues. V was cut by 3 bases and J by 5 bases, with 10 bases left in between. The germline V gene encodes CDR1 MGHDK and CDR2 SYGVNS.

The chain carries TRBV5-1 and TRBJ2-7, with D perhaps TRBD2 (5 bases). This CDR3 is 12 amino acids long. Germline lookup yields CDR1 SGHRS and CDR2 YFSETQ. The ends were cut back, 6 bases at V and 5 bases at J, with 12 bases in the middle. CDR3: CASKAGGHEQYF. CDR3 in DNA: TGCGCCAGCAAAGCAGGAGGCCACGAGCAGTACTTC.

V usage is TRBV5-1 and J usage is TRBJ2-2; D gene unclear. The CDR3 covers 16 residues. Trimming took off 0 bases at V and 2 bases at J, with 11 bases between the two ends. The germline V gene has CDR1 SGHRS and CDR2 YFSETQ. Here the CDR3 reads CASSLVGQPNTGELFF. In nucleotides, the CDR3 is TGCGCCAGCAGCTTGGTAGGGCAACCCAACACCGGGGAGCTGTTTTTT. Variable domain in full (rest from reference TRBV5-1 and TRBJ2-2): KAGVTQTPRYLIKTRGQQVTLSCSPISGHRSVSWYQQTPGQGLQFLFEYFSETQRNKGNFPGRFSGRQFSNSRSEMNVSTLELGDSALYLCASSLVGQPNTGELFFGEGSRLTVL.

V is TRBV27 and J is TRBJ1-2; 7 bases fit TRBD1. The CDR3 is 12 residues long. V was clipped by 8 bases and J by 6 bases; unmatched bases: 6. In germline, CDR1 is MNHEY, CDR2 SMNVEV (reference sequence). The CDR3 is CASRGQAHGYTF. DNA of the CDR3: TGTGCCAGCCGAGGACAGGCTCATGGCTACACCTTC.

The chain employs TRBV5-1 and TRBJ2-5; 7 bases map to TRBD2. This CDR3 is 15 amino acids long. V shed 2 bases, J shed 5 bases, and the junction held 9 bases outside the gene matches. Germline loops: CDR1 SGHRS, CDR2 YFSETQ. The chain's CDR3 is CASSFIAGARETQYF. The CDR3 DNA reads as TGCGCCAGCAGCTTTATCGCGGGAGCGCGGGAGACCCAGTACTTC.

The V gene is TRBV28, the J gene TRBJ2-7; no clear D gene. Germline V gene data show CDR1 as MDHEN and CDR2 as SYDVKM. With 7 bases removed from V and 7 bases from J, the gap between germline ends came to 14 bases. The CDR3 sequence is 12 residues long. Here the CDR3 reads CASTNLLFEQYF. CDR3 bases: TGTGCCAGCACCAACCTACTCTTTGAGCAGTACTTC.

The chain couples TRBV6-6 to TRBJ1-1; D perhaps matches TRBD1 (5 bases). The V end was cut by 7 bases, the J end by 0 bases, with 12 bases between. CDR1 is MNHNY and CDR2 is SVGAGI in the germline V gene (reference sequence). This CDR3 spans 14 amino acids. The CDR3 loop is CASTRGALNTEAFF. Here the CDR3 DNA reads TGTGCCAGCACCCGCGGGGCCCTGAACACTGAAGCTTTCTTT.

The CDR3 region is CASRIGLPQPQHF. CDR3 bases: TGTGCCAGCAGAATCGGGTTGCCTCAGCCCCAGCATTTT. V is TRBV28 and J is TRBJ1-5; no clear D gene. The CDR3 extends over 13 amino acids. V lost 6 bases, J lost 6 bases, and 12 bases lay in between. Germline lookup yields CDR1 MDHEN and CDR2 SYDVKM.

This chain links TRBV18 with TRBJ1-1, with 9 positions matching TRBD1. Germline values: CDR1 KGHSH, CDR2 LQKENI. J was trimmed by 4 bases and V by 0 bases; bases with no gene match: 3. The CDR3 totals 15 residues. The CDR3 DNA follows: TGTGCCAGCTCACCACCCAAGGACAGGGGCACTGAAGCTTTCTTT. Its translation is CASSPPKDRGTEAFF.

The table lists this clone with a count of one. J is TRBJ1-4 and V is TRBV20-1; no clear D. Deletions cut 6 bases from V and 8 bases from J, with 10 bases between. Per the germline V gene, CDR1 is DFQATT and CDR2 is SNEGSKA (reference sequence). The CDR3 contains 11 residues. CDR3 sequence: CSANSGEKLFF. For the CDR3, the DNA is TGCAGTGCGAACAGCGGGGAAAAACTGTTTTTT.

V and J are TRBV5-1 and TRBJ2-7, with D perhaps matching TRBD1 (5 bases). The CDR3 runs 16 residues. The germline V and J ends were trimmed by 4 bases and 0 bases, with 17 bases remaining between them. CDR1 is SGHRS, CDR2 YFSETQ, per germline. Written as DNA, the CDR3 is TGCGCCAGCAGCCATGGCCGTGGGGCTAGCTCCTACGAGCAGTACTTC. Translated: CASSHGRGASSYEQYF. Complete variable domain (other parts from reference TRBV5-1 and TRBJ2-7): KAGVTQTPRYLIKTRGQQVTLSCSPISGHRSVSWYQQTPGQGLQFLFEYFSETQRNKGNFPGRFSGRQFSNSRSEMNVSTLELGDSALYLCASSHGRGASSYEQYFGPGTRLTVT.

The chain links TRBV28 to TRBJ2-5; the match to TRBD2 covers 10 bases. Germline V CDR1 and CDR2: MDHEN, SYDVKM. This CDR3 has 15 amino acids. J was trimmed by 3 bases and V by 4 bases; bases with no gene match: 5. CDR3 in DNA: TGTGCCAGCAGTTCCGGACTAGCGGCCAAAGAGACCCAGTACTTC. This gives the protein CASSSGLAAKETQYF.

The V call is TRBV28, the J call TRBJ2-7; possibly TRBD1 for D (6 bases). Looked up from germline, CDR1 is MDHEN and CDR2 is SYDVKM. V was clipped by 3 bases and J by 6 bases, with 15 bases between them. The CDR3 extends over 14 amino acids. CDR3 in DNA: TGTGCCAGCAGTTTGGACAGTGGGGCTCTCGAGCAGTACTTC. Protein product: CASSLDSGALEQYF.

This chain links TRBV29-1 with TRBJ2-1; D gene ambiguous. CDR1 and CDR2 (germline): SQVTM, ANQGSEA. V lost 3 bases, J lost 4 bases, and 10 bases lay in between. CDR3 length: 13 residues. CDR3 residues: CSVEGRRYNEQFF. DNA for the CDR3: TGCAGCGTTGAGGGTAGGAGATACAATGAGCAGTTCTTC.

This clone occurred once. The chain carries TRBV7-2 and TRBJ2-7, with D tentatively TRBD1 or TRBD2 (6 bases each). V lost 1 base, J lost 4 bases, and 11 bases lay in between. The CDR3 has 14 amino acids. CDR1 is SGHTA and CDR2 is FQGNSA in the germline V gene. This chain's CDR3 is CASSLVGGRYEQYF. In DNA form, the CDR3 reads TGTGCCAGCAGCTTAGTGGGGGGCCGTTACGAGCAGTACTTC.

This sequence joins TRBV15 and TRBJ2-7, with 12 bases identical to TRBD2. CDR1 and CDR2 from the germline V gene are LNHNV and YYDKDF (reference sequence). The CDR3 has 15 amino acids. The V gene end was trimmed by 3 bases and the J gene end by 8 bases; junction bases not matched to a gene: 8. The CDR3 bases are TGTGCCACCAGCAGCGGGGGACTAGCGGGCTGGAAGCAGTACTTC. Translated, it gives CATSSGGLAGWKQYF.

The table lists this clone with a count of one. The chain joins TRBV7-2 to TRBJ2-3; 10 bases align to TRBD2. Unmatched junction bases numbered 16, after V lost 6 bases and J lost 4 bases. Germline V gives CDR1 SGHTA, CDR2 FQGNSA. The CDR3 extends over 18 amino acids. Here the CDR3 DNA reads TGTGCCAGCAGACCTCCGGGACTAGCGTCCCATATTGCAGATACGCAGTATTTT. Protein sequence: CASRPPGLASHIADTQYF.

The chain carries TRBV29-1 and TRBJ2-2; perhaps TRBD1 as D (5 bases). CDR1 and CDR2 from the germline V gene are SQVTM and ANQGSEA. The CDR3 length is 15 residues. V lost 0 bases to trimming and J lost 0 bases, with 8 bases between them. CDR3 sequence reads: CSVEETVSNTGELFF. In nucleotides, the CDR3 is TGCAGCGTTGAAGAGACAGTCTCGAACACCGGGGAGCTGTTTTTT.

The chain has TRBV4-1 and TRBJ1-5; TRBD1 might be the D (5 bases). The CDR3 sequence is 17 residues long. The V gene's germline CDR1 is MGHRA and CDR2 YSYEKL. Trimming took off 5 bases at V and 4 bases at J, with 21 bases between the two ends. DNA of the CDR3: TGCGCCAGCAGCTACCCCCCCAGGGAAGGGGAGAATCAGCCCCAGCATTTT. Its translation: CASSYPPREGENQPQHF.

As regards this clone: Other DNA sequences of this sample code for an identical CDR3. The genes are TRBV5-4 and TRBJ2-1, with 8 bases that match TRBD2. V was clipped by 4 bases and J by 2 bases; unmatched bases: 5. The V gene's germline CDR1 is SGHNT and CDR2 YYREEE (reference sequence). There are 15 residues in the CDR3. CDR3 bases: TGTGCCAGCAGCCTGGGGCGGGAGGCCTACAATGAGCAGTTCTTC. Translation: CASSLGREAYNEQFF.

V and J are TRBV27 and TRBJ2-7; D is perhaps TRBD2 (6 bases). Trimming cost V 4 bases and J 0 bases, with 19 bases left between them. Germline values: CDR1 MNHEY, CDR2 SMNVEV (reference sequence). The CDR3 covers 17 residues. CDR3: CASSSLGTPGTSYEQYF. The CDR3 DNA reads as TGTGCCAGCAGTTCATTGGGGACTCCCGGCACCTCCTACGAGCAGTACTTC.

V and J are TRBV29-1 and TRBJ2-5, with D perhaps TRBD2 (6 bases). Germline loops: CDR1 SQVTM, CDR2 ANQGSEA. The ends were cut back, 6 bases at V and 0 bases at J, with 8 bases in the middle. The CDR3 contains 12 residues. CDR3 protein: CSVGGYQETQYF. CDR3 in DNA: TGCAGCGTGGGGGGATACCAAGAGACCCAGTACTTC.

The chain has TRBV28 and TRBJ2-7, with D possibly matching TRBD2 (5 bases). CDR1 and CDR2 (germline): MDHEN, SYDVKM. This CDR3 contains 15 residues. Trimming took off 3 bases at V and 2 bases at J, with 14 bases between the two ends. The CDR3 sequence: CASSLVRSGTYEQYF. The DNA of the CDR3 is TGTGCCAGCAGTTTGGTCAGGTCGGGGACCTACGAGCAGTACTTC. Variable domain in full (rest from reference TRBV28 and TRBJ2-7): DVKVTQSSRYLVKRTGEKVFLECVQDMDHENMFWYRQDPGLGLRLIYFSYDVKMKEKGDIPEGYSVSREKKERFSLILESASTNQTSMYLCASSLVRSGTYEQYFGPGTRLTVT.

The rearrangement uses TRBV28 and TRBJ2-7, with 7 bases matching TRBD1. V trimming: 6 bases; J trimming: 3 bases; junction bases outside the gene matches: 8. Germline V gives CDR1 MDHEN, CDR2 SYDVKM. CDR3 length: 14 amino acids. The CDR3 DNA reads as TGTGCCAGCAGCCGCCCCGCAGGGGGCTACGAGCAGTACTTC. This codes for CASSRPAGGYEQYF.

This clone was counted once. V usage is TRBV5-4 and J usage is TRBJ2-7; 11 nucleotides align to TRBD1. The V segment lost 2 bases and the J segment 5 bases; nucleotides outside the gene matches: 6. The germline V gene has CDR1 SGHNT and CDR2 YYREEE (reference sequence). The CDR3 runs to 15 residues. CDR3 nucleotides: TGTGCCAGCAGCTTAGGGGGACAGGGGGACCACGAGCAGTACTTC. Residues: CASSLGGQGDHEQYF.